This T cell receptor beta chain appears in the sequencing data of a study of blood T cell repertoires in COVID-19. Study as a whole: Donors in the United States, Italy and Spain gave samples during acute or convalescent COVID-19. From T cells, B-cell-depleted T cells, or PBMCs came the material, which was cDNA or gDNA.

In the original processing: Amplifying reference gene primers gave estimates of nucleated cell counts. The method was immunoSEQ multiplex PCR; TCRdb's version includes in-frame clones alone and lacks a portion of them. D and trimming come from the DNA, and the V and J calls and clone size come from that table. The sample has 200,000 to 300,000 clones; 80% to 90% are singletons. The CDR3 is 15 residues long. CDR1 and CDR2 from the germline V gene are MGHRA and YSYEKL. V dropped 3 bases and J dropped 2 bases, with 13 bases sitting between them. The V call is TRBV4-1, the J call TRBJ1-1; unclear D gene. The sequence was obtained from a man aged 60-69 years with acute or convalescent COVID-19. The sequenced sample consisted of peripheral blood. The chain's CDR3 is CASSHFERVNTEAFF. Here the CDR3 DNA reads TGCGCCAGCAGCCACTTCGAGCGGGTTAACACTGAAGCTTTCTTT.